These 20 T cell receptor beta chains came from one sample sequenced in a study of vaccination effects on CD4 cells after COVID-19. Ahead of sequencing, the ViraFEST assay grew antigen-specific CD4+ T cells using viral peptide pools. Following an approximately eleven-day culture, CD4+ T cells were purified. The healthy vaccine recipients, who had no prior SARS-CoV-2 infection, showed negative nucleocapsid antibodies. These receptors have no identified antigens. Assay: immunoSEQ multiplex PCR; the TCRdb copy retains only in-frame clones and omits some. Here the sample spans some 20,000 clones, around three quarters being singletons. The sample consisted of CD4+ T cells from PBMCs cultured with HCoV-NL63 spike peptides, taken before COVID-19 vaccination. Source of these receptors: a human donor who received a COVID-19 vaccine.

This chain links TRBV10-3 with TRBJ1-5, with 10 bases matching TRBD1. Germline CDR1 is ENHRY and CDR2 is SYGVKD. The CDR3 loop spans 17 amino acids. The trim removed 2 bases at V and 0 bases at J, leaving 4 bases unmatched. CDR3 amino acids: CAISERDRGYSNQPQHF. The CDR3, as DNA: TGTGCCATCAGTGAGAGGGACAGGGGCTATAGCAATCAGCCCCAGCATTTT.

This clone was counted only a few times. The V gene is TRBV7-9, the J gene TRBJ2-7, with D perhaps TRBD1 or TRBD2 (6 bases each). The CDR3 is 17 amino acids. CDR1 SEHNR and CDR2 FQNEAQ come from the germline V gene (reference sequence). The V end was cut by 5 bases, the J end by 3 bases, with 23 bases between. CDR3 sequence reads: CASSRAYRGAKIYEQYF. CDR3 in DNA: TGTGCCAGCAGCCGGGCGTATAGGGGGGCAAAAATCTACGAGCAGTACTTC.

The CDR3 protein is CASTKGIFDGYTF. Here the CDR3 DNA reads TGTGCCAGCACTAAGGGAATTTTCGATGGCTACACCTTC. The rearrangement links TRBV6-5 to TRBJ1-2; D gene ambiguous. The CDR3 loop spans 13 amino acids. Germline V gene lookup returns CDR1 MNHEY and CDR2 SVGAGI. V dropped 7 bases and J dropped 6 bases, with 15 bases sitting between them.

This clone came up a few times. The rearrangement links TRBV7-8 to TRBJ1-2; no reliable D call. The CDR3 is made up of 13 amino acids. V lost 2 bases and J 6 bases, leaving 10 bases between the germline ends. CDR1 SGHVS and CDR2 FQNEAQ come from the germline V gene. The CDR3 sequence: CASSLLEDDGYTF. The CDR3 region has the DNA TGTGCCAGCAGCTTACTCGAGGACGATGGCTACACCTTC.

This chain connects TRBV2 to TRBJ1-4; 9 bases fit TRBD1. The V gene end was trimmed by 4 bases and the J gene end by 7 bases; junction bases not matched to a gene: 4. CDR3 length: 14 residues. Germline loops: CDR1 SNHLY, CDR2 FYNNEI. The CDR3 sequence: CASSGGQGTEKLFF. In DNA, the CDR3 is TGTGCCAGCAGTGGGGGACAGGGAACTGAAAAACTGTTTTTT. The whole variable domain, filled in from reference TRBV2 and TRBJ1-4, reads EPEVTQTPSHQVTQMGQEVILRCVPISNHLYFYWYRQILGQKVEFLVSFYNNEISEKSEIFDDQFSVERPDGSNFTLKIRSTKLEDSAMYFCASSGGQGTEKLFFGSGTQLSVL.

This chain joins TRBV6-5 and TRBJ1-3; D perhaps matches TRBD1 (5 bases). This CDR3 is 13 amino acids long. V lost 6 bases and J lost 1, with 7 bases in between. Germline CDR1 is MNHEY and CDR2 is SVGAGI. CDR3 sequence: CASRPGSGNTIYF. The DNA for the CDR3 is TGTGCCAGCAGACCAGGGTCTGGAAACACCATATATTTT.

The chain uses TRBV7-9 and TRBJ1-1; D might be TRBD1 (6 bases). This CDR3 is built from 13 residues. CDR1 and CDR2 (germline): SEHNR, FQNEAQ (reference sequence). V shed 5 bases and J shed 3 bases, with 10 bases lying between them. The CDR3, as DNA: TGTGCCAGCAGCGCCACAGGGTACACTGAAGCTTTCTTT. Its translation is CASSATGYTEAFF.

The V call is TRBV2, the J call TRBJ2-1; D not certain. The CDR3 is 17 residues long. Germline CDR1 and CDR2: SNHLY and FYNNEI. The V gene lost 0 bases and the J gene lost 0 bases, with 12 bases spanning the gap. The CDR3 DNA sequence: TGTGCCAGCAGTGAAGCCTTCAACACCCGCTCCTACAATGAGCAGTTCTTC. It encodes CASSEAFNTRSYNEQFF. Complete variable domain (other parts from reference TRBV2 and TRBJ2-1): EPEVTQTPSHQVTQMGQEVILRCVPISNHLYFYWYRQILGQKVEFLVSFYNNEISEKSEIFDDQFSVERPDGSNFTLKIRSTKLEDSAMYFCASSEAFNTRSYNEQFFGPGTRLTVL.

The V and J genes are TRBV19 and TRBJ2-1; 9 bases fit TRBD2. CDR3 length: 15 amino acids. The V gene's germline CDR1 is LNHDA and CDR2 SQIVND (reference sequence). V gave up 5 bases and J gave up 3 bases; unmatched junction bases: 5. The CDR3 nucleotides read TGTGCCAGTAGTGTACTAGCGGGTAACTACAATGAGCAGTTCTTC. This encodes CASSVLAGNYNEQFF.

The rearrangement uses TRBV18 and TRBJ2-3; weak D call: TRBD2 (6 bases). Germline CDR1 is KGHSH and CDR2 is LQKENI. The V end was cut by 0 bases, the J end by 1 base, with 11 bases between. This CDR3 region has 16 residues. In nucleotides, the CDR3 is TGTGCCAGCTCACCACCGAACCAGCGGGGCACAGATACGCAGTATTTT. It encodes CASSPPNQRGTDTQYF.

This clone is large in the sample. This chain uses TRBV20-1 with TRBJ2-6; D not resolved. The length of the CDR3 is 12 residues. The germline V gene encodes CDR1 DFQATT and CDR2 SNEGSKA (reference sequence). With 3 bases removed from V and 4 bases from J, the gap between germline ends came to 4 bases. DNA for the CDR3: TGCAGTGCTAGTGGGGGGGCCAACGTCCTGACTTTC. Translation gives CSASGGANVLTF.

As DNA, the CDR3 is TGTGCCAGCAGTTCCCGGCCTCCAGATACGCAGTATTTT. Translation: CASSSRPPDTQYF. V is TRBV12-3 or TRBV12-4 and J is TRBJ2-3; D not certain. The V end was cut by 4 bases, the J end by 4 bases, with 9 bases between. There are 13 residues in the CDR3.

The V and J genes are TRBV18 and TRBJ1-1; 7 nucleotides match TRBD1. CDR1 is KGHSH, CDR2 LQKENI, per germline. The CDR3 is made up of 14 amino acids. V lost 0 bases and J lost 5; bases outside the gene matches: 3. This chain's CDR3 is CASSPPGQYTEAFF. For the CDR3, the DNA is TGTGCCAGCTCACCACCGGGACAGTATACTGAAGCTTTCTTT.

The gene calls are TRBV5-6 and TRBJ2-7; a weak D match, TRBD1 (7 bases). Trimming shortened V by 5 bases and J by 4 bases, and 19 bases separated the two germline ends. Germline V CDR1 and CDR2: SGHDT, YYEEEE. The length of the CDR3 is 15 residues. The CDR3 region has the DNA TGTGCCAGCAGTTTTGGAGGGGGCGCGGTGTACGAGCAGTACTTC. Encoded protein: CASSFGGGAVYEQYF.

This sequence joins TRBV24-1 and TRBJ1-2, with D perhaps matching TRBD1 (5 bases). Germline CDR1 is KGHDR and CDR2 is SFDVKD. The CDR3 contains 10 residues. V lost 11 bases and J lost 8, with 11 bases in between. CDR3 region: CANGGLGYTF. The CDR3 region has the DNA TGTGCCAACGGGGGGTTGGGCTACACCTTC.

The chain links TRBV12-3 or TRBV12-4 to TRBJ2-7, with D possibly being TRBD1 or TRBD2 (5 bases each). Deletions cut 5 bases from V and 4 bases from J, with 12 bases between. The CDR3 spans 13 residues. The chain's CDR3 is CASSTGTVYEQYF. The CDR3 DNA reads as TGTGCCAGCAGTACCGGGACCGTTTACGAGCAGTACTTC.

This clone occurred a few times. This sequence joins TRBV10-1 and TRBJ1-2; the D is unclear. The CDR3 covers 13 residues. V was clipped by 2 bases and J by 2 bases, with 6 bases between them. Germline values: CDR1 WNHNN, CDR2 SYGVQD (reference sequence). The CDR3, as DNA: TGCGCCAGCAGTGAGACAGCCAACTATGGCTACACCTTC. This translates into CASSETANYGYTF.

The gene calls are TRBV5-1 and TRBJ1-4; D not resolved. This CDR3 is built from 15 residues. Trimming took off 1 base at V and 6 bases at J, with 13 bases between the two ends. Germline-derived CDR1 and CDR2 are SGHRS and YFSETQ. The CDR3 coding sequence is TGCGCCAGCAGCTTGATATATGGGAGCGATGAAAAACTGTTTTTT. Amino acids: CASSLIYGSDEKLFF.

The chain couples TRBV7-8 to TRBJ2-5; unclear D gene. Germline V gives CDR1 SGHVS, CDR2 FQNEAQ. V was shortened by 1 base and J by 2 bases, with 5 bases between the two germline ends. The CDR3 consists of 13 residues. The CDR3 region has the DNA TGTGCCAGCAGCTTAGGAGCGCAAGAGACCCAGTACTTC. It specifies CASSLGAQETQYF.

This clone was seen a few times. This chain uses TRBV7-9 with TRBJ1-1, with D possibly TRBD1 on 5 matching bases. Trimming left V 2 bases short and J 4 bases short, with 11 bases between. Germline V gene sequence: CDR1 SEHNR, CDR2 FQNEAQ (reference sequence). This CDR3 has 14 amino acids. The CDR3 coding sequence is TGTGCCAGCAGCTTATCCCAGGGCGGCACTGAAGCTTTCTTT. This translates into CASSLSQGGTEAFF.